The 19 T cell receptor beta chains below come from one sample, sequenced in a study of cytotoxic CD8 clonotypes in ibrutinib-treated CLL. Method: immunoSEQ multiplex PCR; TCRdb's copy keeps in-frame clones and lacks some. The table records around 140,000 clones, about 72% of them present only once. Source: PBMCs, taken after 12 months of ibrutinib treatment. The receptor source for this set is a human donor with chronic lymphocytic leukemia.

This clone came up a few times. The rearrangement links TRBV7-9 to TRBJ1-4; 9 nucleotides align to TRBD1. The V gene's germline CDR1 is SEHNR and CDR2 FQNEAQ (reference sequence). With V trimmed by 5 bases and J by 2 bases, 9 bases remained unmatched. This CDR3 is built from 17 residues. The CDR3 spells CASSLGSGTGTNEKLFF. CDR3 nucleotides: TGTGCCAGCAGCCTAGGCTCCGGGACAGGGACTAATGAAAAACTGTTTTTT.

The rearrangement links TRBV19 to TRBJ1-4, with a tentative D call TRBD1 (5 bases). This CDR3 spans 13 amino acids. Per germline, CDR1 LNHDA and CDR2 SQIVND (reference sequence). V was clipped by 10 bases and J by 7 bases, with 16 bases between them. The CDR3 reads CATAQVTGEKLFF. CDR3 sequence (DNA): TGTGCCACCGCACAGGTAACGGGTGAAAAACTGTTTTTT.

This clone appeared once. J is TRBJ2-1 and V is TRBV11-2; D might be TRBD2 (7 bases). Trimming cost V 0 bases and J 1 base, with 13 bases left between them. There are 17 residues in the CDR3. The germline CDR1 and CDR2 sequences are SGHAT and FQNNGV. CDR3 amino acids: CASSLDRGGRSYNEQFF. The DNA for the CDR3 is TGTGCCAGCAGCTTAGATAGGGGGGGTAGATCCTACAATGAGCAGTTCTTC.

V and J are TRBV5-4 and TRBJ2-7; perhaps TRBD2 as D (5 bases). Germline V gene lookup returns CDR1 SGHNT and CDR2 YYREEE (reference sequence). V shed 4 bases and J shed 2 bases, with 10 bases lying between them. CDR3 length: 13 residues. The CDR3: CASSPGLAYEQYF. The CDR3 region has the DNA TGTGCCAGCAGCCCCGGACTCGCCTACGAGCAGTACTTC.

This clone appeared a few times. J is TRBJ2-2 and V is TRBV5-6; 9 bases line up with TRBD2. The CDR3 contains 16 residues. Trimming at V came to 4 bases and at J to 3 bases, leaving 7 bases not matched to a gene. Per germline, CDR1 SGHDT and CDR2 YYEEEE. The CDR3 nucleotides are TGTGCCAGCAGCACCGGGGCGGGAGGGTACACCGGGGAGCTGTTTTTT. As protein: CASSTGAGGYTGELFF.

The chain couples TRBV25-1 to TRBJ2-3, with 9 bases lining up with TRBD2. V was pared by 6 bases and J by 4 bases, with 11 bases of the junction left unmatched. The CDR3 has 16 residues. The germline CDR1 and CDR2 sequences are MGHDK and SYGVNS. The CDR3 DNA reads TGTGCCAGCAGCCGCAGGGTAGCGGGAGTCTCAGATACGCAGTATTTT. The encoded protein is CASSRRVAGVSDTQYF. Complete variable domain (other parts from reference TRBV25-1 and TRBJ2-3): EADIYQTPRYLVIGTGKKITLECSQTMGHDKMYWYQQDPGMELHLIHYSYGVNSTEKGDLSSESTVSRIRTEHFPLTLESARPSHTSQYLCASSRRVAGVSDTQYFGPGTRLTVL.

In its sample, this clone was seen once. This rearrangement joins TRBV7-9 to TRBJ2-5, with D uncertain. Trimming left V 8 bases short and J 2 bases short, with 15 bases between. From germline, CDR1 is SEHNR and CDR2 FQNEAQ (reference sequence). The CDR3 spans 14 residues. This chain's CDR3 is CASPRWARQETQYF. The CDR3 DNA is TGTGCCAGCCCCCGTTGGGCGCGTCAAGAGACCCAGTACTTC.

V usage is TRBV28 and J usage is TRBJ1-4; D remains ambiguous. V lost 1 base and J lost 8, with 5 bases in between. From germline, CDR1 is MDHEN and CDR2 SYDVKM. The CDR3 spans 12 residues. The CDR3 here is CASSLSTEKLFF. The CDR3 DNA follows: TGTGCCAGCAGTTTATCGACGGAAAAACTGTTTTTT.

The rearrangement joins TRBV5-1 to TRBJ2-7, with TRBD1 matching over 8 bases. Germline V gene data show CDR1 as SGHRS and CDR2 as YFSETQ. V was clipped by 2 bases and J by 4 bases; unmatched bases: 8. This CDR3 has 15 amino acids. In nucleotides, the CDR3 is TGCGCCAGCAGCTTACTCCCGGGACAGGAATACGAGCAGTACTTC. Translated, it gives CASSLLPGQEYEQYF.

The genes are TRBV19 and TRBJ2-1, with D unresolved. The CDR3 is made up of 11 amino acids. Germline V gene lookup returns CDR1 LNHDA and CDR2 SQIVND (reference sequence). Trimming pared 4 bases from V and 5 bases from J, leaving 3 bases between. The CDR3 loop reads CASSTNNEQFF. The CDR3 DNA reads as TGTGCCAGTAGTACAAACAATGAGCAGTTCTTC.

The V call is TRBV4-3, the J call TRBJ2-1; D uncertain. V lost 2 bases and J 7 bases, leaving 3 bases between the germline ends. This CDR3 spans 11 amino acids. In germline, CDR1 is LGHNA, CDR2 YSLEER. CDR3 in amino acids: CASSQYNEQFF. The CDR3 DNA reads TGCGCCAGCAGCCAATATAATGAGCAGTTCTTC.

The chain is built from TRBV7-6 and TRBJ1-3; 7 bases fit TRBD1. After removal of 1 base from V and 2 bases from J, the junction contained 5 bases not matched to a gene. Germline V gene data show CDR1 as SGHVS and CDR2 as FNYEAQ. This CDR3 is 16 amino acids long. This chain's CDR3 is CASSLVEGAAGNTIYF. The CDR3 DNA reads TGTGCCAGCAGCTTAGTGGAGGGGGCGGCTGGAAACACCATATATTTT.

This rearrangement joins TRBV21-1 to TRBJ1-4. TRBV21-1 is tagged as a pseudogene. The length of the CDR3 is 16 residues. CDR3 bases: TGTGCCAGCAGCAAAGGTAGAGGGTGTCTTAATGAAAAACTGTTTTTT. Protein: CASSKGRGCLNEKLFF.

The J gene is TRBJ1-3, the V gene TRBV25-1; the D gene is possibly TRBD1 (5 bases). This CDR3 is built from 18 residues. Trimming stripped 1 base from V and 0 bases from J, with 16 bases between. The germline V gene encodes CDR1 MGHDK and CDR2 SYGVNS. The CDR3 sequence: CASSEFLSDSPSGNTIYF. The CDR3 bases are TGTGCCAGCAGTGAATTCCTCTCCGACAGCCCCTCTGGAAACACCATATATTTT.

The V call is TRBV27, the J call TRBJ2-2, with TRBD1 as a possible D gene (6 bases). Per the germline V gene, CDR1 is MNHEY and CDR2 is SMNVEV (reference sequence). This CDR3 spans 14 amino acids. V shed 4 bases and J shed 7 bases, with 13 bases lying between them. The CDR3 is CASSSKSTGGELFF. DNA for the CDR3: TGTGCCAGCAGTTCCAAATCGACAGGCGGGGAGCTGTTTTTT.

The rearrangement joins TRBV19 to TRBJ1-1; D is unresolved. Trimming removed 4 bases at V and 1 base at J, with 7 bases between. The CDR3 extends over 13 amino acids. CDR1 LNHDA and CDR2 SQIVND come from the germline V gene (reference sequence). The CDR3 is CASSTWGNTEAFF. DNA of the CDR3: TGTGCCAGTAGTACCTGGGGGAACACTGAAGCTTTCTTT.

The CDR3 loop is CASSVGQNYEQYF. For the CDR3, the DNA is TGTGCCAGCAGCGTCGGACAGAACTACGAGCAGTACTTC. The gene calls are TRBV9 and TRBJ2-7, with D perhaps matching TRBD1 (6 bases). CDR3 length: 13 residues. Germline V lookup: CDR1 SGDLS, CDR2 YYNGEE. The V gene lost 2 bases and the J gene lost 3 bases, with 9 bases spanning the gap. Full variable domain (missing parts from reference TRBV9 and TRBJ2-7): DSGVTQTPKHLITATGQRVTLRCSPRSGDLSVYWYQQSLDQGLQFLIQYYNGEERAKGNILERFSAQQFPDLHSELNLSSLELGDSALYFCASSVGQNYEQYFGPGTRLTVT.

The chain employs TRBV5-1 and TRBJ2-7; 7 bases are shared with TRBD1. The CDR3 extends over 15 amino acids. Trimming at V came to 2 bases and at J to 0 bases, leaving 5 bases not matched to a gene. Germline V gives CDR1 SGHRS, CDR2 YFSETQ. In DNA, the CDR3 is TGCGCCAGCAGCTTACAGGGGATCGGCTCCTACGAGCAGTACTTC. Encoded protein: CASSLQGIGSYEQYF.

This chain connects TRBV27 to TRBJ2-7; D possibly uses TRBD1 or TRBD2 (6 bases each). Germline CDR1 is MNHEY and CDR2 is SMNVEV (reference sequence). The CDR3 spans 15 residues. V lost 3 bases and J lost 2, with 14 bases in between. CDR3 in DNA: TGTGCCAGCAGTTTTCGGGGGCAGGGAACCTACGAGCAGTACTTC. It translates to CASSFRGQGTYEQYF.